This note documents a single T cell receptor (beta chain) sequence. What it recognizes is unknown. It was across several immunoSEQ plates that each subset's genomic DNA was evenly split. Clones were read by immunoSEQ multiplex PCR, and TCRdb kept only the in-frame ones, dropping some. The sample lists 1,500,000 or so clones, around 95% occurring once. These data come from a study of shared clonotypes between healthy human individuals. Study background: Each donor had three CD4 naive, three CD4 memory, two CD8 naive and one CD8 memory plate. Study conclusions and caveats: Naive subsets tended to show greater estimated richness than memory subsets. The small donor group covered limited genetic and exposure diversity.

CDR1 is SGHAT and CDR2 is FQNNGV in the germline V gene. Losses at the gene ends were 5 bases for V and 2 bases for J; bases not matched to a gene: 10. The CDR3 has 17 residues. The chain employs TRBV11-2 and TRBJ2-7, with 12 nucleotides matching TRBD1. The sequenced sample consisted of naive CD4+ T cells sorted from blood. The subset was: CD45RA+ positively selected. This TCR was sampled from a man aged 30 to 45 in good health. CDR3: CASSPGQGALLPYEQYF. DNA for the CDR3: TGTGCCAGCAGCCCGGGACAGGGGGCCTTACTTCCCTACGAGCAGTACTTC.